This passage covers 12 T cell receptor beta chains from one sample sequenced in a study of T cells in Graves' hyperthyroidism and ophthalmopathy. Regions amplified from RNA transcripts were the TCR beta CDR3 regions. First-round RT-PCR of the TCR CDR3 relied on the HTBI primer set. From the multiplex PCR reads, TCRdb called clonotypes with MiXCR, one entry per CDR3 protein. The sample shows roughly 380,000 distinct CDR3 sequences, roughly 13% of them seen only once. The sample consisted of blood. These TCRs come from a woman aged 55-70 years with Graves' hyperthyroidism.

This clonotype was counted a few times. Given a much more abundant clone one base away, this may be a read error. CDR3 sequence reads: CASSRIGQGVNTGAFF. CDR3 nucleotides: TGTGCCAGCAGTAGGATCGGACAGGGAGTGAACACTGGAGCTTTCTTT. The gene calls are TRBV12-3 or TRBV12-4 and TRBJ1-1, with 8 bases aligning to TRBD1. This CDR3 has 16 residues.

In the case of this clonotype: Possible read error: a much larger clone is one base away. This chain joins TRBV11-2 and TRBJ2-2; perhaps TRBD2 as D (5 bases). Germline CDR1 is SGHAT and CDR2 is FQNNGV. The CDR3 length is 16 residues. In DNA form, the CDR3 reads TGTGCCAGCGGCTTAGGCGGGCCAATGAACACCGGGGAGCTGTTTTTT. The encoded protein is CASGLGGPMNTGELFF.

This clonotype was counted many times. This chain connects TRBV3-1 to TRBJ1-3; D is uncertain. V was cut by 0 bases and J by 4 bases, with 4 bases left in between. The CDR3 length is 13 residues. Per germline, CDR1 LGHDT and CDR2 YNNKEL (reference sequence). This chain's CDR3 is CASSQDQGNTIYF. CDR3 bases: TGTGCCAGCAGCCAAGACCAGGGAAACACCATATATTTT.

This clonotype has a count of ten or more. The chain is built from TRBV7-2 and TRBJ2-7, with 10 nucleotides matching TRBD2. V lost 0 bases and J lost 5; bases outside the gene matches: 4. Germline CDR1 SGHTA, CDR2 FQGNSA. CDR3 size: 15 residues. In nucleotides, the CDR3 is TGTGCCAGCAGCTTAGCCGGGACTAGCGTAAACGAGCAGTACTTC. This sequence encodes CASSLAGTSVNEQYF.

The chain couples TRBV10-2 to TRBJ2-7; 12 nucleotides line up with TRBD2. Trimming took 3 bases from V and 0 from J; bases not matched to a gene: 3. Looked up from germline, CDR1 is WSHSY and CDR2 is SAAADI. CDR3 length: 16 residues. The chain's CDR3 is CASSELAGGLSYEQYF. CDR3 DNA sequence: TGCGCCAGCAGTGAACTAGCGGGAGGCCTCTCCTACGAGCAGTACTTC.

V gene TRBV4-1 combines with J gene TRBJ1-1, with D perhaps TRBD1 (6 bases). CDR3 length equals 18 residues. Germline-derived CDR1 and CDR2 are MGHRA and YSYEKL. Trimming stripped 4 bases from V and 1 base from J, with 22 bases between. The CDR3 sequence: CASSRGRGSTPANTEAFF. The CDR3 nucleotides are TGCGCCAGCAGCCGAGGGAGGGGGAGTACCCCTGCGAACACTGAAGCTTTCTTT.

This clonotype was seen at least ten times. The J gene is TRBJ1-1, the V gene TRBV6-1; 9 bases map to TRBD1. The CDR3 loop spans 14 amino acids. Germline V lookup: CDR1 MNHNS, CDR2 SASEGT. V gave up 6 bases and J gave up 4 bases; unmatched junction bases: 6. CDR3 loop: CASRSGQGTTEAFF. CDR3 DNA: TGTGCCAGCAGATCCGGACAGGGGACCACTGAAGCTTTCTTT.

This clonotype was recorded many times. The V and J genes are TRBV12-3 or TRBV12-4 and TRBJ2-7, with 12 bases lining up with TRBD2. J lost 7 bases, V lost 3 bases, and 4 bases had no gene match. The CDR3 extends over 14 amino acids. The CDR3 coding sequence is TGTGCCAGCAGTTTGACTAGCGGGGGCTATGAGCAGTACTTC. Encoded protein: CASSLTSGGYEQYF.

This clonotype was seen just once. A much bigger clone sits one base away, suggesting this may be a read error. The chain links TRBV19 to TRBJ1-4; TRBD1 is a possible D gene (5 bases). Per the germline V gene, CDR1 is LNHDA and CDR2 is SQIVND (reference sequence). This CDR3 contains 15 residues. CDR3 residues: CASTGQPATNEKLLF. DNA for the CDR3: TGTGCCAGTACCGGACAACCAGCAACTAATGAAAAACTGCTTTTT.

At least ten counts were recorded for this clonotype. The V call is TRBV5-8, the J call TRBJ2-5, with TRBD2 matching over 9 bases. The CDR3 sequence is 17 residues long. In germline, CDR1 is SGHTS, CDR2 YDEGEE. V shed 0 bases and J 5 bases; nucleotides not matched to a gene: 11. CDR3 sequence (DNA): TGTGCCAGCAGCTTGGGAGGTGGGACTAGCTCTCGGGAGACCCAGTACTTC. Its translation is CASSLGGGTSSRETQYF.

This clonotype was seen repeatedly, ten times or more. J is TRBJ1-1 and V is TRBV20-1; maybe TRBD1 (6 bases). The CDR3 is made up of 15 amino acids. V lost 1 base and J lost 6, with 18 bases in between. CDR1 is DFQATT, CDR2 SNEGSKA, per germline (reference sequence). The CDR3 DNA is TGCAGTGCTAGAGTACCGGACAGATATTCCCCTGAAGCTTTCTTT. Amino acid sequence: CSARVPDRYSPEAFF.

This clonotype came up many times. The chain links TRBV12-3 or TRBV12-4 to TRBJ2-5, with TRBD2 as a possible D gene (5 bases). CDR3 length equals 14 residues. Trimming removed 2 bases from V and 4 bases from J, with 11 bases in between. The CDR3 region has the DNA TGTGCCAGCAGTTTATATGGCGGGCTAGAGACCCAGTACTTC. It is translated as CASSLYGGLETQYF.